This T cell receptor beta chain was sequenced during a study of blood T cell repertoires in COVID-19. Background on the study: Sites across the United States, Italy and Spain contributed samples from acute and convalescent COVID-19. Sources were T cells, B-cell-depleted T cells, or PBMCs; the material itself was cDNA or gDNA.

In the authors' methods: The assay estimated nucleated cells by amplifying reference gene primers. TCRdb's copy holds only in-frame clones and misses some; the assay was immunoSEQ multiplex PCR. V, J and clone size reflect that table, while D and trimming were determined from the DNA. The data hold about 280,000 clones, with approximately 85% observed a single time. The sequence derives from a man in his fifties or sixties with active or convalescent COVID-19. Sample: peripheral blood.

CDR3 nucleotides: TGTGCCAGCAGTCAGGGGGCCACAGGGGGTGAAAAACTGTTTTTT. Its translation: CASSQGATGGEKLFF. This rearrangement joins TRBV7-9 to TRBJ1-4; 8 nucleotides agree with TRBD1. The length of the CDR3 is 15 residues. V lost 6 bases to trimming and J lost 7 bases; unmatched junction nucleotides: 10. CDR1 is SEHNR and CDR2 is FQNEAQ in the germline V gene (reference sequence).